This section outlines one T cell receptor beta chain sequence together with its context. Its antigen specificity is not known. Base qualities are missing; no much larger clone stands one base away. Collaborating institutions collected whole blood in K2EDTA tubes following their own protocols. For TCRbeta analysis, collaborators shipped samples in one of three forms: frozen whole blood, isolated PBMCs, or DNA extracted from either of those sample types. TCRbeta CDR3 regions were amplified from genomic DNA by means of the immunoSEQ Assay, a bias-controlled multiplex PCR. The paper's processing steps were these. The number of nucleated cells in each sample was estimated from the amplification of reference gene primers within the assay. Sequence reads were collapsed and filtered to measure the absolute abundance of every unique TCRbeta CDR3 rearrangement. For each sample, productive Simpson clonality was calculated by taking the square root of Simpson's diversity index across productive rearrangements. Drawn from immuneACCESS, this table holds only the in-frame rearrangements with V and J called that TCRdb kept. Clones are partly lost; checked studies trace under half to an unresolved V gene and leave the rest unexplained. V and J calls and clone size are those listed in that table; D and trimming were worked out from the DNA. The sample records fewer than 300,000 clones, over 70% of which are singletons. The top ten hold less than 10% of the sample.

The sample originates from a study of blood T cell repertoires in COVID-19 (dated by TCRdb to 2019 to 2021). About the study as a whole: The collaborator samples originated in the United States, Italy and Spain and spanned the acute and convalescent phases of COVID-19. The prospective study material was composed of cDNA or gDNA derived from T cells, B-cell-depleted T cells, or PBMCs. The dataset comprised deeply sampled blood TCRbeta repertoires from subjects exposed to, actively infected with, or recovered from COVID-19. The repertoires were released in a freely available public database intended as a resource for research on the immune response to SARS-CoV-2. The samples were drawn from the first 160 participants of the ongoing ImmuneRACE study and from some 1,300 subjects provided by 6 global collaborators. A de-identified subject ID, COVID-19 status, age in years and sex were almost always included in the sample metadata. Where HLA class I and class II types were available, the types were taken from metadata supplied by the sample provider, not from assay-based typing. The full study reports these points: Clinical and demographic metadata were provided uncurated, with the amount varying by source and participant.

The CDR3 spans 14 residues, from the cysteine through the phenylalanine. Only CDR3 DNA remains: 42 bases, in frame from the first base. Clipping removes 4 bases from V and 4 bases from J, with 4 as the unmatched junction base count. CDR1 and CDR2, looked up from the germline V gene, are SGHRS and YFSETQ. Sequencing used peripheral blood. Rearrangement joined TRBV5-1 to TRBJ2-3, and TRBD1 matches 9 of the central bases. The sequence came from a human donor in a cohort sampled during active COVID-19. The DNA sequence is as follows: TGCGCCAGCAGCACGGGACAGGGTGCAGATACGCAGTATTTT. This gives the protein CASSTGQGADTQYF.